Presented here are 8 T cell receptor beta chains from one specimen sequenced in a study of blood T cell repertoires in COVID-19. Profiling relied on immunoSEQ multiplex PCR, and the TCRdb table lists in-frame clones only, not all of them. The sample yields over 45,000 clones, approximately 82% seen once. Sequencing was carried out using peripheral blood. Receptors were obtained from a woman over 75 with acute or convalescent COVID-19.

In its sample, this clone was seen a few times. The rearrangement uses TRBV5-1 and TRBJ2-3; 10 nucleotides match TRBD2. The CDR3 spans 15 residues. Per the germline V gene, CDR1 is SGHRS and CDR2 is YFSETQ. V shed 4 bases and J 2 bases; nucleotides not matched to a gene: 4. CDR3 sequence: CASSVSGRATDTQYF. Written as DNA, the CDR3 is TGCGCCAGCAGCGTCAGCGGGAGGGCCACAGATACGCAGTATTTT.

This clone was counted between two and nine times. The rearrangement uses TRBV12-3 or TRBV12-4 and TRBJ1-1; 8 bases align to TRBD1. V shed 6 bases and J 9 bases; nucleotides not matched to a gene: 9. The CDR3 consists of 13 residues. CDR3 sequence (DNA): TGTGCCAGCAGCCAGGGGGCGAGTCCTAAAGCTTTCTTT. This codes for CASSQGASPKAFF.

The rearrangement uses TRBV18 and TRBJ1-1; 9 bases map to TRBD1. CDR3 length equals 15 residues. The trim removed 6 bases at V and 2 bases at J, leaving 7 bases unmatched. In germline, CDR1 is KGHSH, CDR2 LQKENI. CDR3 DNA sequence: TGTGCCAGCTCCCCCCGTACAGGGGGCAACACTGAAGCTTTCTTT. Its translation: CASSPRTGGNTEAFF.

The chain joins TRBV7-8 to TRBJ1-2; TRBD1 is a possible D gene (6 bases). CDR1 is SGHVS, CDR2 FQNEAQ, per germline. V was cut by 3 bases and J by 7 bases, with 21 bases left in between. The CDR3 covers 16 residues. CDR3 DNA sequence: TGTGCCAGCAGCTTGGAGGTACAGGGTAGGCGAGGTGGCTACACCTTC. Translated: CASSLEVQGRRGGYTF.

The chain couples TRBV4-1 to TRBJ2-7; 8 bases line up with TRBD1. The V segment lost 3 bases and the J segment 5 bases; nucleotides outside the gene matches: 6. CDR3 length equals 14 residues. Germline V gives CDR1 MGHRA, CDR2 YSYEKL. DNA for the CDR3: TGCGCCAGCAGCCACTTCGGACAGGGCCACGAGCAGTACTTC. Translated, it gives CASSHFGQGHEQYF.

The chain employs TRBV9 and TRBJ1-2; D is possibly TRBD1 (6 bases). Trimming removed 6 bases at V and 2 bases at J, with 17 bases between. CDR1 is SGDLS and CDR2 is YYNGEE in the germline V gene. The CDR3 sequence is 15 residues long. The CDR3 nucleotides read TGTGCCAGCACTCAAGAGGTGGGGGCGAACTATGGCTACACCTTC. This codes for CASTQEVGANYGYTF.

This sequence joins TRBV27 and TRBJ2-1; 15 bases are shared with TRBD2. Looked up from germline, CDR1 is MNHEY and CDR2 is SMNVEV (reference sequence). V trimming: 7 bases; J trimming: 7 bases; junction bases outside the gene matches: 5. The CDR3 contains 15 residues. The CDR3 DNA reads TGTGCCAGCACCACCGGGACTAGCGGGAGGAATGAGCAGTTCTTC. Its translation: CASTTGTSGRNEQFF.

The V gene is TRBV3-1 (or the pseudogene TRBV3-2), the J gene TRBJ1-1, with a possible D match to TRBD1 (6 bases). V was clipped by 0 bases and J by 0 bases, with 8 bases between them. The CDR3 contains 15 residues. CDR1 and CDR2 from the germline V gene are LGHDT and YNNKEL (reference sequence). The CDR3 loop is CASSQDTGMNTEAFF. In DNA, the CDR3 is TGTGCCAGCAGCCAAGATACAGGGATGAACACTGAAGCTTTCTTT.